A selection of T cell receptor beta chains follows, all from one sample in a study of T cells in Graves' hyperthyroidism and ophthalmopathy. TCRdb re-derived calls from the multiplex PCR reads in MiXCR, one entry per CDR3 protein. Among some 550,000 distinct CDR3 sequences, 16% were seen once, and the ten largest hold roughly 3.3%. The sample comprised blood. Every receptor here comes from a woman between 35 and 50 years old with Graves' ophthalmopathy. Each CDR3 is given with its conserved first and last residue. Fields, in order: CDR3 DNA, CDR3 protein, J gene, clone size, D gene, V gene. A D gene is named only where the DNA matches it firmly. Rows may omit the clone size; those that give it use once, few, many or a size class.

TGTGCCAGCAGTTCTAAGCGTACACGACTCGGGAACACAGATACGCAGTATTTT,CASSSKRTRLGNTDTQYF,TRBJ2-3,.,.,TRBV5-4
TGTGCCAGCAGCTTGAGGGGTATCGGGGAGCTGTTTTTT,CASSLRGIGELFF,TRBJ2-2,.,.,TRBV7-9
TGTGCCAGCAGTTCCCCGGGGACAGGGAATCATGAGCAGTCCTTC,CASSSPGTGNHEQSF,TRBJ2-1,few,TRBD1,TRBV28
TGTGCCAGCAGCCAAGATCGGGGAGCTTACGAGCAGTACTTC,CASSQDRGAYEQYF,TRBJ2-7,many,.,TRBV3-1
TGCAGTGCTCTTCAGGGGGGGCACGAGCAGTACTTC,CSALQGGHEQYF,TRBJ2-7,.,.,TRBV20-1
TGTGCCAGCAGTGAAGGCCCTACTGAAGGCTCTGGAAACACCATATATTTT,CASSEGPTEGSGNTIYF,TRBJ1-3,.,.,TRBV6-1
TGTGCCAGCAGCCAAGGAAGGTCCCGGGCAGGGACTCAGGGCTACACCTTC,CASSQGRSRAGTQGYTF,TRBJ1-2,few,.,TRBV3-1
TGCAGTGCTAGCGGACAGGGCTCTTTCAATCAGCCCCAGCATTTT,CSASGQGSFNQPQHF,TRBJ1-5,many,TRBD1,TRBV20-1
TGTGCCAGCAGCCCCCTTCCTTGGACGGATAGCAATCAGCCCCAGCATTTT,CASSPLPWTDSNQPQHF,TRBJ1-5,many,.,TRBV3-1
TGTGCCAGCGCCTTGACTGGGCGTTTGAGCGGGGAGCTGTTTTTT,CASALTGRLSGELFF,TRBJ2-2,.,.,TRBV7-3
TGCAGTGCTAGAGTTGGGCTAGCGGATGTCGATGAGCAGTTCTTC,CSARVGLADVDEQFF,TRBJ2-1,.,TRBD2,TRBV20-1
TGTGCCAGCAGCCCCACGGCCTACCAAGAGACCCAGTACTTC,CASSPTAYQETQYF,TRBJ2-5,few,.,TRBV7-9
TGTGCCAGCTCCAGAGACAGGGTTATTGGCAATGAGCAGTTCTTC,CASSRDRVIGNEQFF,TRBJ2-1,many,TRBD1,TRBV7-2
TGTGCCAGCAGCCCCCCACCCTGGGGGGCGGCCCTGACTAGCGGGAGCGCTTATGAGCAGTTCTTC,CASSPPPWGAALTSGSAYEQFF,TRBJ2-1,few,TRBD2,TRBV11-2
TGCGCCAGCAGCTTGGTCGGGGGCACAGATACGCAGTATTTT,CASSLVGGTDTQYF,TRBJ2-3,many,.,TRBV7-3
TGTGCCAGCGATGGATGGGAGGGGGATGGCTACACCTTC,CASDGWEGDGYTF,TRBJ1-2,.,.,TRBV2
TGTGCCAGCTCACCACCCGCAGGGGGTTTGTACGAGCAGTACTTC,CASSPPAGGLYEQYF,TRBJ2-7,many,TRBD1,TRBV18
TGTGCCTGGAGTGTACCGGGCGACAGCAATGAGGGCCCGGCGAGGTTCTTC,CAWSVPGDSNEGPARFF,TRBJ2-1,few,.,TRBV30
TGTGCCAGTAGTAGCACAGGCAAACCGGAGGGAGGCTACACCTTC,CASSSTGKPEGGYTF,TRBJ1-2,few,.,TRBV19
TGTGCCAGCCGGGACTCCAGTCTAGCGGGAGGGCTTTACGACGAGCAGTACTTC,CASRDSSLAGGLYDEQYF,TRBJ2-7,many,TRBD2,TRBV2
TGTGCCAGCAGTCGGACAGGGAGGGGAACCTACGAGCAGTACTTC,CASSRTGRGTYEQYF,TRBJ2-7,many,.,TRBV2
TGCGCCAGCAGCCAAGACCCCGCACTGCGTGAGCAGTTCTTC,CASSQDPALREQFF,TRBJ2-1,few,.,TRBV4-1
TGCGCCAGCAGCCAAGACAGGACAGATACGCAGTATTTT,CASSQDRTDTQYF,TRBJ2-3,.,.,TRBV5-1
TGTGCCAGCAGCTTATCGGCGGGACAGGGAAATGGCTACACCTTC,CASSLSAGQGNGYTF,TRBJ1-2,few,TRBD1,TRBV7-9
TGCGCCAGCAGCTATACCGGGACAGGGAGTACCGGGGAGCTGTTTTTT,CASSYTGTGSTGELFF,TRBJ2-2,many,TRBD1,TRBV5-1
TGTGCCAGCAGCGTACGGAAGGTGGGAACGGACACCGGGGAGCTGTTTTTT,CASSVRKVGTDTGELFF,TRBJ2-2,.,.,TRBV9
TGTGCCAGCTCCCGACGTTTGACAGGCACGCTTAACTATGGCTACACCTTC,CASSRRLTGTLNYGYTF,TRBJ1-2,many,.,TRBV28
TGTGCCACCAAAATTCAGGGACCGAGCACAGATACGCAGTATTTT,CATKIQGPSTDTQYF,TRBJ2-3,.,.,TRBV19
TGTGCCTGGAGTTTGGTAGCGGGGGCTGCCGGGGAGCTGTTTTTT,CAWSLVAGAAGELFF,TRBJ2-2,few,TRBD2,TRBV30
TGTGCCAGTGTCCGACAAGGAAGCACTGAAGCTTTCTTT,CASVRQGSTEAFF,TRBJ1-1,few,.,TRBV19
TGTGCCAGCAGTTTACTGGGGGCGGGAACGAACACCGGGGAGCTGTTTTTT,CASSLLGAGTNTGELFF,TRBJ2-2,many,.,TRBV28
TGCAGTGCTAGAGATATTGGGGTAGGTCAGCCCCAGCATTTT,CSARDIGVGQPQHF,TRBJ1-5,.,.,TRBV20-1
TGTGCCAGCAGCCTCTCTAGCGGTATCACAGATACGCAGTATTTT,CASSLSSGITDTQYF,TRBJ2-3,many,TRBD2,TRBV7-8
TGTGCCAGCAGCTGGGCGGACAACACTGAAGCTTTCTTT,CASSWADNTEAFF,TRBJ1-1,many,.,TRBV11-2
TGTGCCAGCAGTGGAGGGTGGGATCACAATGAGCAGTTCTTC,CASSGGWDHNEQFF,TRBJ2-1,many,.,TRBV28
TGTGCCAGCAGCTTAGGGCGGGTCCCCTTATGGGATCAAGAGACCCAGTACTTC,CASSLGRVPLWDQETQYF,TRBJ2-5,few,.,TRBV7-2
TGTGCCAGCAGTCGCGACCGATATGGCTACACCTTC,CASSRDRYGYTF,TRBJ1-2,few,.,TRBV12-3/TRBV12-4
TGTGCCAGCGGATGGTACAGGGCAACGAACACCGGGGAGCTGTTTTTT,CASGWYRATNTGELFF,TRBJ2-2,many,.,TRBV27
TGTGCCAGCAGTCGACCCTCAAAGTCGGTGGGGCAGTTCTTC,CASSRPSKSVGQFF,TRBJ2-1,few,.,TRBV7-9
TGTGCCAGCAGTGAACTAGCGGGGGGCACCGGGGAGCTGTTTTTT,CASSELAGGTGELFF,TRBJ2-2,many,TRBD2,TRBV6-1
TGCAGTGCTAGATTCGGGACTCCGGGGACCCAGTACTTC,CSARFGTPGTQYF,TRBJ2-5,many,.,TRBV20-1
TGTGCCTGGAGCCCGGGACAGGGGATACCCCTCCACTTT,CAWSPGQGIPLHF,TRBJ1-6,.,TRBD1,TRBV30
TGTGCCAGCAGCCCAAATCGGGGCGTAGATACTGAAGCTTTCTTT,CASSPNRGVDTEAFF,TRBJ1-1,few,.,TRBV7-8
TGTGCCAGCAGCGTACAGGCCGGACAGCCCCAGCATTTT,CASSVQAGQPQHF,TRBJ1-5,few,.,TRBV7-3
TGCGCCAGCAGCCAAGTCGGACAGGATAGGGAGCAGTACTTC,CASSQVGQDREQYF,TRBJ2-7,.,TRBD1,TRBV4-1
TGTGCCATCAGTGAGGGACGACTAGCGGGAGAAGATACGCAGTATTTT,CAISEGRLAGEDTQYF,TRBJ2-3,few,TRBD2,TRBV10-3
TGCGCCAGCAGCTTGGACGGACAGCGCACCGGGGAGCTGTTTTTT,CASSLDGQRTGELFF,TRBJ2-2,many,.,TRBV5-1